There are many counts of the clone carrying this T cell receptor beta chain. No antigen is known for it. These data come from a study of T cells in Graves' hyperthyroidism and ophthalmopathy. General study results and limits: Most thyroid clonotypes that were expanded above 0.001 also turned up in blood. Before onset, by a median of around six months, the model predicted ophthalmopathy.

Amplification targeted TCR beta CDR3 regions from RNA transcripts. First-round RT-PCR with HTBI primers amplified the TCR CDR3 region. MiXCR, applied by TCRdb to the multiplex PCR reads, yields one record per CDR3 protein. The repertoire holds 700,000 to 950,000 distinct CDR3 sequences, with roughly a third as singletons. Calling Graves' hyperthyroidism stable meant ophthalmopathy did not progress within 18 months. Diagnoses were made from clinical symptoms, serum measures (thyroxine and TRAb), thyroid ultrasound and orbital computed tomography. The sequence was obtained from a middle-aged woman with Graves' hyperthyroidism. The sample taken for sequencing was blood.

The CDR3, as DNA: TGTGCCAGCAGCTTGGAGGTGGGATCACCCCTCCACTTT. Translated, it gives CASSLEVGSPLHF. The V call is TRBV5-6, the J call TRBJ1-6; D call uncertain. The CDR3 consists of 13 residues. Per the germline V gene, CDR1 is SGHDT and CDR2 is YYEEEE. The V end lost 0 bases, the J end lost 10 bases, and 8 bases lay between the germline ends. The variable domain in full, completed from reference TRBV5-6 and TRBJ1-6, reads DAGVTQSPTHLIKTRGQQVTLRCSPKSGHDTVSWYQQALGQGPQFIFQYYEEEERQRGNFPDRFSGHQFPNYSSELNVNALLLGDSALYLCASSLEVGSPLHFGNGTRLTVT.